This TCR beta chain is drawn from a study of T cell repertoires in cytomegalovirus infection. Study background: Recently identified HLA-C-restricted and well-studied HLA-B-restricted CMV epitopes were used. Public TCR beta signatures marked donors with CMV infection and the matching HLA.

General study findings and limits: People with CMV and the relevant HLA were identified by cumulative public TCR beta family frequency.

About this clonotype: The antigen is undetermined.

TCRdb re-derived calls from the reads in MiXCR, one entry per CDR3 protein. The sample includes around 710,000 distinct CDR3 sequences, about 27% seen only once; the top ten take 13%. CDR1 is MNHEY and CDR2 is SVGEGT in the germline V gene. This CDR3 comprises 13 residues. V gave up 4 bases and J gave up 2 bases, with 9 bases separating them. The source is a human donor in good health (CMV status not recorded). Some clones in this sample may be carry-over from other donors' samples. The sample was cultured CD8+ T cells from PBMCs, taken from culture after CMV antigen stimulation. The V and J genes are TRBV6-2 or TRBV6-3 and TRBJ2-7; TRBD1 might be the D (5 bases). The CDR3 nucleotides are TGTGCCAGCAGTTCTTCAGGGACCTACGAGCAGTACGTC. This encodes CASSSSGTYEQYV.